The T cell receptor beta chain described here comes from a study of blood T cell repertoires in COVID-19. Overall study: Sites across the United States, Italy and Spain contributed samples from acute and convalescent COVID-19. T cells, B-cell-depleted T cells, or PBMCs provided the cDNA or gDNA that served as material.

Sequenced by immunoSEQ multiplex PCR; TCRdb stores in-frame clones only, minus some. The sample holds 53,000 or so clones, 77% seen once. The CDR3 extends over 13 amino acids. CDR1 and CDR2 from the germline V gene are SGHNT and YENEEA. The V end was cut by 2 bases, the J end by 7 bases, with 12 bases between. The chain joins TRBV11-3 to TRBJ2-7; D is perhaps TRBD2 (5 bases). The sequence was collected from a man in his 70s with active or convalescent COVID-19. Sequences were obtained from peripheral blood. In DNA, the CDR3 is TGTGCCAGCAGCTTATCGGGAATGGGAGAGCAGTACTTC. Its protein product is CASSLSGMGEQYF. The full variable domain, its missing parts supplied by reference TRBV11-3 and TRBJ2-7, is EAGVVQSPRYKIIEKKQPVAFWCNPISGHNTLYWYLQNLGQGPELLIRYENEEAVDDSQLPKDRFSAERLKGVDSTLKIQPAELGDSAVYLCASSLSGMGEQYFGPGTRLTVT.